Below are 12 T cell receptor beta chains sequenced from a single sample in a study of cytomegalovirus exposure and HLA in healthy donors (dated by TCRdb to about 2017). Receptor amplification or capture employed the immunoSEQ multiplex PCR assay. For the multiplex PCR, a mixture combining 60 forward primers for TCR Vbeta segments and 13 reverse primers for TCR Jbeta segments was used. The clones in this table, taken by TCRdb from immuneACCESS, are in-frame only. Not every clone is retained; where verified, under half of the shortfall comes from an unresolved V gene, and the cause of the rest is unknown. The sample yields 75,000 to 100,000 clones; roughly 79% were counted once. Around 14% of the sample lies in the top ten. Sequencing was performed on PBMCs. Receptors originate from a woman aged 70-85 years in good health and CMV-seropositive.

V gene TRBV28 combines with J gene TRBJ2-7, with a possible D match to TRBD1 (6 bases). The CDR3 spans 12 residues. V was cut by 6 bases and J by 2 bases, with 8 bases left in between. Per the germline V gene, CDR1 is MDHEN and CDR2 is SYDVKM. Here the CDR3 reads CASRDRAYEQYF. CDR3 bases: TGTGCCAGCAGGGACAGAGCCTACGAGCAGTACTTC.

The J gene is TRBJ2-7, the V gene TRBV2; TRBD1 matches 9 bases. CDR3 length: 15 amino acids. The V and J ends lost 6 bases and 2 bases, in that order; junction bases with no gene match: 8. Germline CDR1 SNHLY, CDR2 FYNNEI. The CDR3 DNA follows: TGTGCCAGCAGCGTGGGCGGGACAGGGACCTACGAGCAGTACTTC. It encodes CASSVGGTGTYEQYF.

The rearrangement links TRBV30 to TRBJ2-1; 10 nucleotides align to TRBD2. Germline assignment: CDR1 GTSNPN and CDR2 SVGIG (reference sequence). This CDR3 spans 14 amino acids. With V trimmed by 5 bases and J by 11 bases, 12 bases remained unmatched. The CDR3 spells CAWGPSGSRGKQFF. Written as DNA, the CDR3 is TGTGCCTGGGGTCCTAGCGGGAGCCGGGGAAAGCAGTTCTTC.

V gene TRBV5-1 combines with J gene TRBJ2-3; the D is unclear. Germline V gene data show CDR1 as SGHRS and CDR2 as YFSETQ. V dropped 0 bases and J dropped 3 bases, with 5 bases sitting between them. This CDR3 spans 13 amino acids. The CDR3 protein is CASSLAETDTQYF. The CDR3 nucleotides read TGCGCCAGCAGCTTGGCCGAGACAGATACGCAGTATTTT.

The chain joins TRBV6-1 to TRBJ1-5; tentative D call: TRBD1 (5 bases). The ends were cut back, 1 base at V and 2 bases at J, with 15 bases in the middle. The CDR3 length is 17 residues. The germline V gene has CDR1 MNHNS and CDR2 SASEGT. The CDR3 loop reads CASSEVSGVGGNQPQHF. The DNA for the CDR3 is TGTGCCAGCAGTGAAGTTTCAGGCGTAGGGGGCAATCAGCCCCAGCATTTT.

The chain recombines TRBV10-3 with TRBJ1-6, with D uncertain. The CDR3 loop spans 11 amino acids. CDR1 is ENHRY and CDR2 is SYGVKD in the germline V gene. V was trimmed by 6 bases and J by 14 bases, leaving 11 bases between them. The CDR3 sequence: CAISTPETLHF. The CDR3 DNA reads TGTGCCATCAGCACACCCGAAACCCTCCACTTT.

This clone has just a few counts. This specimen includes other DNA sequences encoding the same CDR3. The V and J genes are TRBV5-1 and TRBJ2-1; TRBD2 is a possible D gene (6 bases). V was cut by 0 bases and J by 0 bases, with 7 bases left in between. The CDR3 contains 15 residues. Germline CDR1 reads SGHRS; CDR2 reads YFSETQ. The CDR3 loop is CASSLAGSSYNEQFF. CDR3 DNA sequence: TGCGCCAGCAGCTTGGCCGGGAGCTCCTACAATGAGCAGTTCTTC.

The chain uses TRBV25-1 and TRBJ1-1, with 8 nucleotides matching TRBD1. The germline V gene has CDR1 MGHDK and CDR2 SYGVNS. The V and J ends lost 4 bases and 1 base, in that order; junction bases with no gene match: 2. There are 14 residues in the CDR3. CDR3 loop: CASSGDRGNTEAFF. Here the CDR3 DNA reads TGTGCCAGCAGTGGTGACAGGGGGAACACTGAAGCTTTCTTT.

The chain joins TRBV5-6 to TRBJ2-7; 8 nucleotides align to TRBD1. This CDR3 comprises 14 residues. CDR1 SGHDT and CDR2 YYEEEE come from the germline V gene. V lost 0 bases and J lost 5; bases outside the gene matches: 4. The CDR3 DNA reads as TGTGCCAGCAGCTTGGGGGACAGGATCCACGAGCAGTACTTC. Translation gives CASSLGDRIHEQYF.

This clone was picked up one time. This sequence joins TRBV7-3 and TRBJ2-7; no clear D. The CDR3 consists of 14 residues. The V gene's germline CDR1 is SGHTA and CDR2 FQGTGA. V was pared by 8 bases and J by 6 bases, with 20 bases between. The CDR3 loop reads CASSSGPLTREQYF. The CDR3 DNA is TGTGCCAGCTCGTCCGGTCCCTTAACTCGCGAGCAGTACTTC.

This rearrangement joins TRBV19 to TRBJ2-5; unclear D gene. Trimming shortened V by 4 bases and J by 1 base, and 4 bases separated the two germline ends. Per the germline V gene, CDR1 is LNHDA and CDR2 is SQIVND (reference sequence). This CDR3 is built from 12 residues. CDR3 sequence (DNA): TGTGCCAGTAGTACCCTCCAAGAGACCCAGTACTTC. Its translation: CASSTLQETQYF.

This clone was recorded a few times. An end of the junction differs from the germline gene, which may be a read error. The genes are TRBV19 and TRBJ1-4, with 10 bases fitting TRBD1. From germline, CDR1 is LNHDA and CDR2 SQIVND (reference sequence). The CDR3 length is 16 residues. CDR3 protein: CASSLDRGLSRRKLFF. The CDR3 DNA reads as TGTGCCAGTAGTCTAGACAGGGGGCTATCTCGGAGAAAACTGTTTTTT.